The next 31 T cell receptor beta chains were all read from a single sample in a study of T cell clonality in common variable immunodeficiency (dated by TCRdb to between 2014 and 2017). Which antigens these TCRs recognize remains unknown. Paper-wide results and their limitations: CVID TCRbeta sequences reportedly showed fewer deletions and N-nucleotide insertions and lacked highly modified clones with 13 or more V deletions.

Receptor amplification or capture employed the immunoSEQ multiplex PCR assay. TCRdb carries this immuneACCESS record with in-frame sequences only. Its versions omit some clonotypes, under half of them owing to an unresolved V gene in the studies checked, with the rest unexplained. The table puts more than 20,000 clones in this sample, none counted just once. The ten most abundant clones make up 2% to 2.5% of the sample. Sequencing used peripheral blood mononuclear cells. The origin of the receptors is a human donor with common variable immunodeficiency.

This clone has at least ten counts. Read coverage stops 3 residues before the CDR3 terminus; the germline J gene supplies the remainder. The gene calls are TRBV7-2 and TRBJ2-5; 7 nucleotides agree with TRBD1. Germline V gives CDR1 SGHTA, CDR2 FQGNSA. The CDR3 runs to 14 residues. V gave up 5 bases and J gave up 2 bases; unmatched junction bases: 5. The CDR3 loop is CASSGRDRQETQYF. The covered CDR3 bases are TGTGCCAGCAGCGGCCGGGACAGACAAGAGACC.

In its sample, this clone was seen many times. The missing CDR3 end, 3 residues past where the read stops, is filled in from the germline J gene. This sequence joins TRBV6-2 or TRBV6-3 and TRBJ2-1; weak D call: TRBD2 (6 bases). The CDR3 runs to 15 residues. The ends were cut back, 0 bases at V and 0 bases at J, with 6 bases in the middle. Germline V gene data show CDR1 as MNHEY and CDR2 as SVGEGT. The CDR3 here is CASSYSGGSYNEQFF. Partial CDR3 DNA: TGTGCCAGCAGTTACTCGGGGGGCTCCTACAATGAG.

A few counts support this clone. The CDR3 goes on 3 residues after the read ends, and that part is filled in from the germline J gene. The same CDR3 also results from other DNA sequences found in this sample. The chain recombines TRBV5-6 with TRBJ1-6; unclear D gene. The germline V gene has CDR1 SGHDT and CDR2 YYEEEE. The CDR3 sequence is 14 residues long. Trimming cost V 5 bases and J 10 bases, with 16 bases left between them. The part of the CDR3 DNA that was read is TGTGCCAGCAGTGCCCGTCGGCAGGTGTCACCC. Translating gives CASSARRQVSP. The whole CDR3 sequence reads CASSARRQVSPLHF.

This clone showed up many times. CDR3 loop: CANPGHSYQETQYF. Incomplete CDR3 DNA: TGCGCCAACCCGGGACATTCGTACCAAGAGACC. This sequence joins TRBV5-1 and TRBJ2-5, with TRBD1 as a possible D gene (6 bases). Coverage ceases 3 residues before the CDR3 finishes, and the germline J gene fills in the end. V lost 9 bases, J lost 0 bases, and 15 bases lay in between. Germline-derived CDR1 and CDR2 are SGHRS and YFSETQ. CDR3 length equals 14 residues.

In this sample, this clone is large. Sequencing ends 3 residues short of the CDR3 end; the germline J gene provides the rest. The chain employs TRBV12-3 or TRBV12-4 and TRBJ2-5; D uncertain. This CDR3 is built from 14 residues. Between the trimmed V and J ends, which lost 1 base and 2 bases, there was a span of 8 bases. CDR3 bases read: TGTGCCAGCAGTTTAGTAGGGTTACAAGAGACC. Translated, it gives CASSLVGLQET. Given in full, the CDR3 is CASSLVGLQETQYF.

This clone was seen repeatedly, ten times or more. The read gets to within 3 residues of the CDR3 end, and the germline J gene fills in the rest. V is TRBV2 and J is TRBJ2-3; TRBD1 agrees at 8 bases. Germline V CDR1 and CDR2: SNHLY, FYNNEI. CDR3 length equals 18 residues. Trimming at V came to 3 bases and at J to 1 base, leaving 12 bases not matched to a gene. The CDR3 sequence is CASSDPNPRGQGTDTQYF. The covered CDR3 bases are TGTGCCAGCAGTGATCCCAACCCCAGGGGACAGGGCACAGATACG.

This clone is labeled as medium-sized (0.01 to 0.1%). The read ends 3 residues early relative to the CDR3; the germline J gene fills the gap. This chain links TRBV5-1 with TRBJ2-7, with TRBD2 matching 11 bases. This CDR3 contains 15 residues. Germline V gene data show CDR1 as SGHRS and CDR2 as YFSETQ. V lost 4 bases, J lost 0 bases, and 3 bases stayed unmatched. The DNA read from the CDR3 is TGCGCCAGCAGCCCTAGCGGGGGGACCTCCTACGAG. This codes for CASSPSGGTSYE. The whole CDR3 region reads CASSPSGGTSYEQYF.

This clone appeared many times. The read finishes 3 residues shy of the CDR3 end, and the germline J gene is used to complete it. The rearrangement uses TRBV29-1 and TRBJ1-6, with D perhaps TRBD1 (6 bases). V lost 6 bases to trimming and J lost 9 bases, with 15 bases between them. The length of the CDR3 is 13 residues. Germline loops: CDR1 SQVTM, CDR2 ANQGSEA. CDR3 bases read: TGCAGCGTCATAACAGGGCATGGTTCACCC. It translates to CSVITGHGSP. The complete CDR3 reads CSVITGHGSPLHF.

This clone came up many times. The observed sequence ends 3 residues before the CDR3 terminus, with the missing tail filled in from the germline J gene. V is TRBV13 and J is TRBJ2-1, with D maybe TRBD1 (5 bases). Deletions cut 1 base from V and 8 bases from J, with 9 bases between. This CDR3 region has 13 residues. CDR1 and CDR2 (germline): PRHDT, FYEKMQ (reference sequence). CDR3 loop: CASSLETAHEQFF. The CDR3 DNA, read in part, is TGTGCCAGCAGCTTAGAGACAGCCCATGAG. Using reference TRBV13 and TRBJ2-1 for the parts outside the CDR3, the full variable domain is AAGVIQSPRHLIKEKRETATLKCYPIPRHDTVYWYQQGPGQDPQFLISFYEKMQSDKGSIPDRFSAQQFSDYHSELNMSSLELGDSALYFCASSLETAHEQFFGPGTRLTVL.

This clone was seen many times. Coverage ceases 3 residues before the CDR3 finishes, and the germline J gene fills in the end. The genes are TRBV19 and TRBJ2-3; 7 bases line up with TRBD1. From germline, CDR1 is LNHDA and CDR2 SQIVND (reference sequence). The CDR3 is made up of 13 amino acids. J gave up 5 bases and V 2 bases, and 1 base lay outside the gene matches. The part of the CDR3 DNA that was read is TGTGCCAGTAGTATAACAGGGGAAGATACG. Protein: CASSITGEDT. The whole CDR3 sequence reads CASSITGEDTQYF.

This clone was detected ten times or more. The CDR3 extends 3 residues past the end of the read, so its final part is completed from the germline J gene. The chain combines TRBV20-1 with TRBJ2-5, with 12 bases aligning to TRBD2. The trim removed 6 bases at V and 6 bases at J, leaving 8 bases unmatched. The germline CDR1 and CDR2 sequences are DFQATT and SNEGSKA (reference sequence). There are 14 residues in the CDR3. The CDR3 is CSAVTSGGPKTQYF. The CDR3 bases that were read are TGCAGTGCCGTCACTAGCGGGGGGCCAAAGACC.

This clone occurred many times. The CDR3 end falls 3 residues outside the read, so it is completed with the germline J gene. V and J are TRBV20-1 and TRBJ2-7; D may be TRBD2 (6 bases). The CDR3 totals 15 residues. Deletions cut 0 bases from V and 2 bases from J, with 14 bases between. Germline V lookup: CDR1 DFQATT, CDR2 SNEGSKA (reference sequence). CDR3 protein: CSARDGRRGTYEQYF. CDR3 DNA (partial): TGCAGTGCTAGAGATGGGCGCCGGGGGACCTACGAG.

This clone has ten or more counts. The covered CDR3 bases are TGTGCCAGCAGTTATGGGGCGATTGTGAGCTACGAG. The encoded protein is CASSYGAIVSYE. The whole CDR3 protein reads CASSYGAIVSYEQYF. The chain links TRBV6-2 or TRBV6-3 to TRBJ2-7, with a tentative D call TRBD1 (5 bases). Coverage ceases 3 residues before the CDR3 finishes, and the germline J gene fills in the end. The germline V gene encodes CDR1 MNHEY and CDR2 SVGEGT. Between the trimmed V and J ends, which lost 3 bases and 3 bases, there was a span of 15 bases. The CDR3 is 15 amino acids.

This clone was detected many times. The CDR3 end lies 3 residues beyond the end of the read and is filled in from the germline J gene. This chain links TRBV5-4 with TRBJ2-3, with D possibly TRBD1 on 6 matching bases. The CDR3 is 12 amino acids. The V and J ends lost 7 bases and 2 bases respectively, with 8 bases between them. CDR1 is SGHNT, CDR2 YYREEE, per germline (reference sequence). The CDR3 reads CASQGNTDTQYF. Partial CDR3 DNA: TGTGCCAGCCAGGGGAACACAGATACG.

This clone was recorded many times. The read ends 3 residues shy of where the CDR3 ends; the end is completed using the germline J gene. The rearrangement joins TRBV30 to TRBJ1-5; maybe TRBD1 (5 bases). Germline CDR1 reads GTSNPN; CDR2 reads SVGIG (reference sequence). V was trimmed by 3 bases and J by 6 bases, leaving 15 bases between them. The CDR3 loop spans 14 amino acids. The DNA read from the CDR3 is TGTGCCTGGAGAGCCCAAAGGAGGGGTCAGCCC. Translation gives CAWRAQRRGQP. The entire CDR3 is CAWRAQRRGQPQHF.

In this sample, this clone turned up many times. The read ends 3 residues before the CDR3 terminus; that terminus is restored from the germline J gene. This chain joins TRBV20-1 and TRBJ2-3; 7 bases line up with TRBD1. The CDR3 runs to 14 residues. V was clipped by 3 bases and J by 1 base; unmatched bases: 4. Germline CDR1 reads DFQATT; CDR2 reads SNEGSKA (reference sequence). CDR3 DNA, as far as it was read: TGCAGTGCTAGCTTCCAGGGGGGCACAGATACG. This encodes CSASFQGGTDT. The whole CDR3 protein reads CSASFQGGTDTQYF.

This clone was detected many times. Read sequence stops 3 residues before the CDR3 end, and the germline J gene provides the missing end. V gene TRBV20-1 combines with J gene TRBJ2-1; 10 bases agree with TRBD1. Germline lookup yields CDR1 DFQATT and CDR2 SNEGSKA (reference sequence). V lost 0 bases, J lost 2 bases, and 4 bases stayed unmatched. The CDR3 runs to 16 residues. The sequenced CDR3 bases are TGCAGTGCTAGAGACCCCGGGACAGGGGCCTACAATGAG. Translating gives CSARDPGTGAYNE. The CDR3 in full is CSARDPGTGAYNEQFF.

This clone was detected many times. The read finishes 3 residues shy of the CDR3 end, and the germline J gene is used to complete it. This chain uses TRBV5-1 with TRBJ2-5; 10 nucleotides agree with TRBD1. CDR1 and CDR2 (germline): SGHRS, YFSETQ. Trimming took 4 bases from V and 2 from J; bases not matched to a gene: 2. The CDR3 extends over 14 amino acids. CDR3 amino acids: CASSRGQGQETQYF. The DNA read from the CDR3 is TGCGCCAGCAGCCGGGGACAGGGGCAAGAGACC.

This clone was observed at least ten times. The CDR3 goes on 3 residues after the read ends, and that part is filled in from the germline J gene. The chain couples TRBV20-1 to TRBJ2-5, with 8 bases that match TRBD2. CDR1 is DFQATT, CDR2 SNEGSKA, per germline (reference sequence). CDR3 length equals 17 residues. Germline trimming cut 4 bases from V and 4 bases from J; bases unmatched to any gene: 17. This CDR3 is CSANQGHGGGPLETQYF. The sequenced part of the CDR3 DNA is TGCAGTGCTAACCAAGGTCACGGCGGGGGGCCCTTAGAGACC.

In this sample, this clone turned up many times. With the read ending 3 residues before the CDR3 end, the germline J gene is used to fill in that end. This rearrangement joins TRBV20-1 to TRBJ2-4; TRBD1 aligns across 9 bases. This CDR3 spans 17 amino acids. In germline, CDR1 is DFQATT, CDR2 SNEGSKA (reference sequence). V gave up 3 bases and J gave up 1 base; unmatched junction bases: 10. CDR3 DNA, as far as it was read: TGCAGTGCTAGCCAGGACAGGGGCTGGACGGCCAAAAACATT. Translated, it gives CSASQDRGWTAKNI. The whole CDR3 sequence reads CSASQDRGWTAKNIQYF.

This clone occurred a few times. The CDR3 extends 3 residues past the end of the read, so its final part is completed from the germline J gene. This rearrangement joins TRBV10-2 to TRBJ1-1, with D possibly TRBD1 on 6 matching bases. Between the trimmed V and J ends, which lost 3 bases and 0 bases, there was a span of 11 bases. The CDR3 consists of 15 residues. Germline lookup yields CDR1 WSHSY and CDR2 SAAADI. Partial CDR3 DNA: TGCGCCAGCAGTGATACGACAGGCGTGAACACTGAA. Translating it yields CASSDTTGVNTE. The full CDR3 is CASSDTTGVNTEAFF.

This clone came up many times. The read terminates 3 residues ahead of where the CDR3 ends, so the germline J gene completes it. This chain connects TRBV20-1 to TRBJ1-5; 7 bases line up with TRBD1. Losses at the gene ends were 3 bases for V and 4 bases for J; bases not matched to a gene: 6. The CDR3 consists of 14 residues. In germline, CDR1 is DFQATT, CDR2 SNEGSKA (reference sequence). The CDR3 sequence: CSASWTGPNQPQHF. CDR3 bases read: TGCAGTGCTAGTTGGACAGGCCCTAATCAGCCC.

This clone has a count of ten or more. The CDR3 region is CASSPRDSNTEAFF. CDR3 DNA (partial): TGTGCCAGCAGCCCCCGGGACAGCAACACTGAA. The chain couples TRBV7-2 to TRBJ1-1, with TRBD1 matching over 7 bases. The read stops 3 residues short of the end of the CDR3; the missing end is completed from the germline J gene. V lost 5 bases to trimming and J lost 2 bases; unmatched junction nucleotides: 5. This CDR3 region has 14 residues. CDR1 and CDR2 from the germline V gene are SGHTA and FQGNSA.

Ten or more counts support this clone. Coverage ceases 3 residues before the CDR3 finishes, and the germline J gene fills in the end. The chain uses TRBV29-1 and TRBJ1-5; 9 positions agree with TRBD1. V lost 2 bases to trimming and J lost 6 bases; unmatched junction nucleotides: 2. The CDR3 sequence is 13 residues long. Germline CDR1 SQVTM, CDR2 ANQGSEA. The covered CDR3 bases are TGCAGCGTTGAATTGACAGGGGGTCAGCCC. This sequence encodes CSVELTGGQP. The full CDR3 protein is CSVELTGGQPQHF.

This clone showed up many times. The covered CDR3 bases are TGTGCCAGCAGCTTGGACAGGGGGCGGAACACC. It is translated as CASSLDRGRNT. The entire CDR3 protein is CASSLDRGRNTIYF. The V call is TRBV7-2, the J call TRBJ1-3; TRBD1 agrees at 11 bases. The observed sequence ends 3 residues before the CDR3 terminus, with the missing tail filled in from the germline J gene. The CDR3 has 14 amino acids. The V and J ends lost 3 bases and 7 bases, in that order; junction bases with no gene match: 2. The germline V gene has CDR1 SGHTA and CDR2 FQGNSA.

This clone qualifies as medium-sized. Coverage ceases 3 residues before the CDR3 finishes, and the germline J gene fills in the end. This chain uses TRBV28 with TRBJ2-6; 9 bases line up with TRBD1. CDR1 is MDHEN and CDR2 is SYDVKM in the germline V gene. The CDR3 is made up of 18 amino acids. V was pared by 5 bases and J by 6 bases, with 14 bases of the junction left unmatched. The CDR3 sequence: CASSLPGQGLSQANVLTF. The CDR3 DNA, read in part, is TGTGCCAGCAGTCTACCGGGACAGGGTCTCTCTCAGGCCAACGTC.

At least ten counts were recorded for this clone. Read coverage stops 3 residues before the CDR3 terminus; the germline J gene supplies the remainder. This sequence joins TRBV6-2 or TRBV6-3 and TRBJ2-2; 7 nucleotides align to TRBD2. J lost 3 bases, V lost 2 bases, and 3 bases had no gene match. This CDR3 is 15 amino acids long. The germline V gene has CDR1 MNHEY and CDR2 SVGEGT. This CDR3 is CASSYVGGYTGELFF. CDR3 bases read: TGTGCCAGCAGTTACGTCGGGGGGTACACCGGGGAG.

This clone has at least ten counts. The CDR3 extends 3 residues past the end of the read, so its final part is completed from the germline J gene. The chain combines TRBV19 with TRBJ2-5, with TRBD2 matching 10 bases. Germline loops: CDR1 LNHDA, CDR2 SQIVND (reference sequence). CDR3 length equals 17 residues. J lost 4 bases, V lost 4 bases, and 12 bases had no gene match. The CDR3 bases that were read are TGTGCCAGTAGTACCACCGGTAGCGGGGGGACTCTAGAGACC. Protein: CASSTTGSGGTLET. The CDR3 as a whole reads CASSTTGSGGTLETQYF.

This clone occurred many times. The CDR3 end falls 3 residues outside the read, so it is completed with the germline J gene. J is TRBJ1-1 and V is TRBV19, with D possibly being TRBD1 (5 bases). In germline, CDR1 is LNHDA, CDR2 SQIVND (reference sequence). V dropped 6 bases and J dropped 5 bases, with 13 bases sitting between them. The CDR3 loop spans 13 amino acids. The chain's CDR3 is CASRPTEATEAFF. Partial CDR3 DNA: TGTGCCAGTAGACCGACAGAAGCGACTGAA.

At least ten counts were recorded for this clone. The CDR3 end is not reached by the read, which stops 3 residues before it; the germline J gene fills it in. The chain links TRBV7-8 to TRBJ2-7, with TRBD1 matching over 7 bases. J gave up 3 bases and V 5 bases, and 13 bases lay outside the gene matches. The CDR3 contains 16 residues. Per germline, CDR1 SGHVS and CDR2 FQNEAQ. The CDR3 spells CASSLLRQGNLYEQYF. Partial CDR3 DNA: TGTGCCAGCAGCCTCCTTAGACAGGGAAACCTCTACGAG.

At least ten counts were recorded for this clone. The read falls 3 residues short of the CDR3 end, and the missing part is taken from the germline J gene. V usage is TRBV5-4 and J usage is TRBJ2-7; D call uncertain. CDR1 is SGHNT, CDR2 YYREEE, per germline (reference sequence). The V end lost 0 bases, the J end lost 2 bases, and 9 bases lay between the germline ends. The CDR3 has 14 residues. CDR3 DNA (partial): TGTGCCAGCAGCTTGGGGCACAGAACCTACGAG. This codes for CASSLGHRTYE. The whole CDR3 protein is CASSLGHRTYEQYF.